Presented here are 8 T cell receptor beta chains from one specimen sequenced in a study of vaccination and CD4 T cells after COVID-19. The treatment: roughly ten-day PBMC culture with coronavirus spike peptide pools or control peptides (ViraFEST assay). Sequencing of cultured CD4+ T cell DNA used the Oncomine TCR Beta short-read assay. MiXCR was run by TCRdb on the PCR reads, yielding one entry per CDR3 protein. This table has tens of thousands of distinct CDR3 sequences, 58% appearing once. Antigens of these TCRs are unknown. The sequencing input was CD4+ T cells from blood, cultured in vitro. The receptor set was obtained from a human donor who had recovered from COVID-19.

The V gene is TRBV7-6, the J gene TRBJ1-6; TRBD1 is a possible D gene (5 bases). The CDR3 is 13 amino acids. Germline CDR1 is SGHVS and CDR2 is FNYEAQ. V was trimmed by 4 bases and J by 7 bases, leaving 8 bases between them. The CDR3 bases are TGTGCCAGCAGCTATGGACAAAATTCACCCCTCCACTTT. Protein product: CASSYGQNSPLHF.

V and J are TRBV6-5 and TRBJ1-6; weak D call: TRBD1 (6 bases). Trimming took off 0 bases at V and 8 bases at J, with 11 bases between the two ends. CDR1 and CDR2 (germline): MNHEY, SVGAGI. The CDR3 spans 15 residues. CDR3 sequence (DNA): TGTGCCAGCAGTTACTCGAAGCCAGGGGATTCACCCCTCCACTTT. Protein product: CASSYSKPGDSPLHF.

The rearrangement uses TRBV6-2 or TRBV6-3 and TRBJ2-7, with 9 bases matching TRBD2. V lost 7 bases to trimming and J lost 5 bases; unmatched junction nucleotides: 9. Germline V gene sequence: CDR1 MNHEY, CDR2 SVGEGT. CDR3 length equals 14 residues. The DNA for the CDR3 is TGTGCCAGCATCTCGGGACTAGCTACCAACGAGCAGTACTTC. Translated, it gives CASISGLATNEQYF.

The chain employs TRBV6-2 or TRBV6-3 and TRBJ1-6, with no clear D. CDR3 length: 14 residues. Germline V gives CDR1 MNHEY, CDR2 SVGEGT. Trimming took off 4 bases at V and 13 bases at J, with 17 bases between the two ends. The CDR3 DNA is TGTGCCAGCAGTTCCGACCACCGCGGCTCCCCCCTCCACTTT. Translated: CASSSDHRGSPLHF.

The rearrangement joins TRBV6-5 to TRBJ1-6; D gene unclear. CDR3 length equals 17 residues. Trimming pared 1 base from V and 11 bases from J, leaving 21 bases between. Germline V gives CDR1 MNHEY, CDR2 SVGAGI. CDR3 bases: TGTGCCAGCAGTTACTTCACGGACCTTCATAAACGGGCACCCCTCCACTTT. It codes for CASSYFTDLHKRAPLHF.

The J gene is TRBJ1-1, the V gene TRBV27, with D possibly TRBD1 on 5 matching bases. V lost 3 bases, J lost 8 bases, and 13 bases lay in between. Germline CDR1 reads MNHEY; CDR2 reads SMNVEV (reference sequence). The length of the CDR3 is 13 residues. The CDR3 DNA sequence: TGTGCCAGCAGTTTCTCACCGGGACTGGAAGCTTTCTTT. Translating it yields CASSFSPGLEAFF.

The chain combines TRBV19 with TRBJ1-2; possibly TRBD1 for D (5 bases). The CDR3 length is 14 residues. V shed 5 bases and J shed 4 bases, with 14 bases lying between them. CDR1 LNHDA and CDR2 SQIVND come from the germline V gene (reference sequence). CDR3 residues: CASSSRSGVYGYTF. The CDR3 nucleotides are TGTGCCAGTAGTTCCCGGTCGGGGGTCTATGGCTACACCTTC. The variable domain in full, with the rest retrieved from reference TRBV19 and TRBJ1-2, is DGGITQSPKYLFRKEGQNVTLSCEQNLNHDAMYWYRQDPGQGLRLIYYSQIVNDFQKGDIAEGYSVSREKKESFPLTVTSAQKNPTAFYLCASSSRSGVYGYTFGSGTRLTVV.

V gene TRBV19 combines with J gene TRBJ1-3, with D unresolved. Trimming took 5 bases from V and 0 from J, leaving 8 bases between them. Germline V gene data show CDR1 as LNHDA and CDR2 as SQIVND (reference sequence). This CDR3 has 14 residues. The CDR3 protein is CASSLGSSGNTIYF. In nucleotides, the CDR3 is TGTGCCAGTAGTCTGGGGAGCTCTGGAAACACCATATATTTT. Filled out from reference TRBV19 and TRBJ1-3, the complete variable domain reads DGGITQSPKYLFRKEGQNVTLSCEQNLNHDAMYWYRQDPGQGLRLIYYSQIVNDFQKGDIAEGYSVSREKKESFPLTVTSAQKNPTAFYLCASSLGSSGNTIYFGEGSWLTVV.